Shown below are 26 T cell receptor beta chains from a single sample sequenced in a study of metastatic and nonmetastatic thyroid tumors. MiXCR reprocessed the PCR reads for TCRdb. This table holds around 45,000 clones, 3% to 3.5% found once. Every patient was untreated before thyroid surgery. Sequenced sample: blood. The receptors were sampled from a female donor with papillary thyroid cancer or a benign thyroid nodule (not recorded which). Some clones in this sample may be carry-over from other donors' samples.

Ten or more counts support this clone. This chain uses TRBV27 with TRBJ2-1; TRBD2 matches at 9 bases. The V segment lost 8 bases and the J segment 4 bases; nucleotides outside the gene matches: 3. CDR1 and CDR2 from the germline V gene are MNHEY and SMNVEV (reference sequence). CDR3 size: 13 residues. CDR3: CASGTSRYNEQFF. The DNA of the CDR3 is TGTGCCAGCGGGACTAGCAGATACAATGAGCAGTTCTTC.

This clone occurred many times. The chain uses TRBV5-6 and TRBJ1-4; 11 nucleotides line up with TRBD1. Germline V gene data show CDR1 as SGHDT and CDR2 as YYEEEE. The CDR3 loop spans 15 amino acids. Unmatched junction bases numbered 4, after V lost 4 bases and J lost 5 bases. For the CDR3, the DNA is TGTGCCAGCAGCCCCCGGGACAGGGGGAATGAAAAACTGTTTTTT. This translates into CASSPRDRGNEKLFF.

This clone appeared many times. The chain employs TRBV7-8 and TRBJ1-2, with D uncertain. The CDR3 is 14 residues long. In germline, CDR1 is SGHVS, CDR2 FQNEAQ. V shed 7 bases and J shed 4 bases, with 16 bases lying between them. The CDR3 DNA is TGTGCCAGCAAACCTAGCGGGCAGTTCTATGGCTACACCTTC. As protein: CASKPSGQFYGYTF.

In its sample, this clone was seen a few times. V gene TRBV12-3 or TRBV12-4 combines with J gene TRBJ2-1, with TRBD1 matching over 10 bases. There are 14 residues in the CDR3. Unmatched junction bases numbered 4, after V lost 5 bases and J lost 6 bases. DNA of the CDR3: TGTGCCAGCAGTGGGGGACAGGGGACCAATGAGCAGTTCTTC. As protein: CASSGGQGTNEQFF.

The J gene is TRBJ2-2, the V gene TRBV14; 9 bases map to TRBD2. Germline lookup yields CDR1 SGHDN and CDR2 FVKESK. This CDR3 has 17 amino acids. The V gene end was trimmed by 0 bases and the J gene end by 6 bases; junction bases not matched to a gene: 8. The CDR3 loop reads CASSQERAGGPAGELFF. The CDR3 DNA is TGTGCCAGCAGCCAAGAACGCGCGGGGGGGCCGGCCGGGGAGCTGTTTTTT.

The chain's CDR3 is CSARDKLRKAGARGEQFF. The CDR3 coding sequence is TGCAGTGCTAGAGACAAGCTGCGAAAAGCGGGGGCCAGGGGTGAGCAGTTCTTC. This chain connects TRBV20-1 to TRBJ2-1, with TRBD2 matching 8 bases. There are 18 residues in the CDR3. V dropped 0 bases and J dropped 9; count of bases not matched to a gene: 19. The germline gives CDR1 DFQATT, CDR2 SNEGSKA (reference sequence).

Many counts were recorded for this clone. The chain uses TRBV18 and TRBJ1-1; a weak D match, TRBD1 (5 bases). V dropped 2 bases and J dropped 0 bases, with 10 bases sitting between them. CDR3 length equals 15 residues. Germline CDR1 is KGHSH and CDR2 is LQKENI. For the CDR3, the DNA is TGTGCCAGCTCACCATTTTCGGACATGAACACTGAAGCTTTCTTT. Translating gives CASSPFSDMNTEAFF.

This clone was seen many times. CDR3 loop: CASGPSRGRRANVLTF. CDR3 in DNA: TGTGCCAGCGGGCCATCCCGGGGGAGGAGGGCCAACGTCCTGACTTTC. V gene TRBV2 combines with J gene TRBJ2-6; D might be TRBD2 (6 bases). CDR1 and CDR2 (germline): SNHLY, FYNNEI. V was pared by 8 bases and J by 5 bases, with 19 bases between. The CDR3 totals 16 residues.

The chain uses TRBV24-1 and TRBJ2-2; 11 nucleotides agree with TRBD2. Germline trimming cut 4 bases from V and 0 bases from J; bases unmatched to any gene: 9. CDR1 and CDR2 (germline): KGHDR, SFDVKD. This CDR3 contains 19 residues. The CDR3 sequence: CATSDSGTSGDANTGELFF. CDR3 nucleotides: TGTGCCACCAGTGACTCCGGGACTAGCGGTGACGCGAACACCGGGGAGCTGTTTTTT.

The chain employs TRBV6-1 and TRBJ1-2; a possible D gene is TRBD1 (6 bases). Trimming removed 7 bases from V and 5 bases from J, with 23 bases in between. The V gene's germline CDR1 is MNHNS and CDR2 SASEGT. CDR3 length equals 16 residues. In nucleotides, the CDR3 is TGTGCCAGCATTGGCCCACCCAGGGGCCGTAAGTATGGCTACACCTTC. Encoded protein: CASIGPPRGRKYGYTF.

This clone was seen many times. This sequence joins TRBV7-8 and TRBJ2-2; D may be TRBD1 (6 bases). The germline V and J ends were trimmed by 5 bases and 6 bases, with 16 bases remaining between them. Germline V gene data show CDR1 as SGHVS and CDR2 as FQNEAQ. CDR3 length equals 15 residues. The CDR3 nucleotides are TGTGCCAGCAGCCCCACAGGGTCAAACGCCGGGGAGCTGTTTTTT. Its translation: CASSPTGSNAGELFF.

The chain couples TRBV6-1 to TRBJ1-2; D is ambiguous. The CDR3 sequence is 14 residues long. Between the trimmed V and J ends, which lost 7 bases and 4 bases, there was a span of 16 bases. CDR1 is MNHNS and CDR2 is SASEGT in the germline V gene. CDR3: CASTIKAGSYGYTF. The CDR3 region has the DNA TGTGCCAGCACTATTAAGGCCGGATCCTATGGCTACACCTTC.

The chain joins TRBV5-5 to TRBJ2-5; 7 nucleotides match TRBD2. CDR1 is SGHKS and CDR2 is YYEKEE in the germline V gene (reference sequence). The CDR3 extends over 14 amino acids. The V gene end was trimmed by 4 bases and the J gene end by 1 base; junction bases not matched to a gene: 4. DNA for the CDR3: TGTGCCAGCAGCAGAGCGGGGTTCCAAGAGACCCAGTACTTC. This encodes CASSRAGFQETQYF. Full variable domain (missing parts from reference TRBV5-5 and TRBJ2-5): DAGVTQSPTHLIKTRGQQVTLRCSPISGHKSVSWYQQVLGQGPQFIFQYYEKEERGRGNFPDRFSARQFPNYSSELNVNALLLGDSALYLCASSRAGFQETQYFGPGTRLLVL.

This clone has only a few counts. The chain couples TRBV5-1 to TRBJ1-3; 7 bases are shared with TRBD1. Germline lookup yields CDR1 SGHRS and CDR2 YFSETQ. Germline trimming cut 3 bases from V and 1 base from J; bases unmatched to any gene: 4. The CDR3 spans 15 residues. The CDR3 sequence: CASSYTTGSGNTIYF. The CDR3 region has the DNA TGCGCCAGCAGCTATACGACAGGGTCTGGAAACACCATATATTTT.

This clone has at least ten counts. The CDR3 reads CASSQAIDPLQFF. As DNA, the CDR3 is TGTGCCAGCAGCCAAGCCATCGATCCGCTGCAGTTCTTC. The V and J genes are TRBV7-9 and TRBJ2-1, with D uncertain. The CDR3 runs 13 residues. V lost 5 bases and J lost 12, with 17 bases in between. CDR1 and CDR2 from the germline V gene are SEHNR and FQNEAQ (reference sequence).

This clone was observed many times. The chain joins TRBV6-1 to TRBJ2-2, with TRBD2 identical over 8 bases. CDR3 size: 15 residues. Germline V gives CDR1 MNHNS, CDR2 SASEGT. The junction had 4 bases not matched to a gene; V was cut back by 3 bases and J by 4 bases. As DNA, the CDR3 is TGTGCCAGCAGTGATGTGGCGGGAGGCACCGGGGAGCTGTTTTTT. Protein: CASSDVAGGTGELFF.

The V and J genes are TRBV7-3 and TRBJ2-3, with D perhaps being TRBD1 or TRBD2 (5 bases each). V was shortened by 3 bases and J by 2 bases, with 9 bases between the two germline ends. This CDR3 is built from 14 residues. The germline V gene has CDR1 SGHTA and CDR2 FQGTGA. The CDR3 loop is CASSFLGDTDTQYF. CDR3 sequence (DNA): TGTGCCAGCAGCTTCTTGGGGGACACAGATACGCAGTATTTT.

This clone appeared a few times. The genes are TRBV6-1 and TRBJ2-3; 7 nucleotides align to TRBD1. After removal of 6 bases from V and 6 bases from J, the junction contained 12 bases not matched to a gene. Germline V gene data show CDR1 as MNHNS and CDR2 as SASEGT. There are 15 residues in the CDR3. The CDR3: CASSIQGQIGDTQYF. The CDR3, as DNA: TGTGCCAGCAGCATCCAGGGACAGATCGGGGATACGCAGTATTTT.

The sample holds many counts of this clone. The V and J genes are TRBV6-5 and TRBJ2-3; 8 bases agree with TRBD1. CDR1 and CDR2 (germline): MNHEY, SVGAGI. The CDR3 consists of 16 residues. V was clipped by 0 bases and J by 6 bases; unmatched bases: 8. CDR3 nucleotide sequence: TGTGCCAGCAGTTACTCCCCGCCAGGGGGCGCGGATACGCAGTATTTT. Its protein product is CASSYSPPGGADTQYF.

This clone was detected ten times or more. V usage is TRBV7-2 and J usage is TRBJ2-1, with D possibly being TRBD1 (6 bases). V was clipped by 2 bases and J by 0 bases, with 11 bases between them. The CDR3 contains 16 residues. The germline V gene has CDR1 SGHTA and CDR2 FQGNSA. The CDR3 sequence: CASSLFGQSSYNEQFF. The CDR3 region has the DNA TGTGCCAGCAGCTTATTTGGACAGAGCTCCTACAATGAGCAGTTCTTC. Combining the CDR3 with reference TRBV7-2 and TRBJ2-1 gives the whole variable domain GAGVSQSPSNKVTEKGKDVELRCDPISGHTALYWYRQSLGQGLEFLIYFQGNSAPDKSGLPSDRFSAERTGGSVSTLTIQRTQQEDSAVYLCASSLFGQSSYNEQFFGPGTRLTVL.

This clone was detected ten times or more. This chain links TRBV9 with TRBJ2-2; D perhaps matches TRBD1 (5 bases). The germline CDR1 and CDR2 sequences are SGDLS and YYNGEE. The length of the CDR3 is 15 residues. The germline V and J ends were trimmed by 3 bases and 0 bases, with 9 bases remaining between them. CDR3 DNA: TGTGCCAGCAGCGGGGGCTTATCGAACACCGGGGAGCTGTTTTTT. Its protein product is CASSGGLSNTGELFF.

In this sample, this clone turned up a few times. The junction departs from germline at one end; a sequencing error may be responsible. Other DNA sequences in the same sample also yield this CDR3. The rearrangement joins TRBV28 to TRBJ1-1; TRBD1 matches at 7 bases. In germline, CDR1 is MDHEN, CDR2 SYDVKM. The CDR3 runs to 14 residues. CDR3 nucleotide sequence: TGTGCCAGCACCCTGACACAGGGGAACACCGAAGCTTTCTTT. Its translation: CASTLTQGNTEAFF.

The DNA of the CDR3 is TGTGCCAGCAGCAGGGGGATGAGCGAGCAGTACTTC. Translated: CASSRGMSEQYF. J is TRBJ2-7 and V is TRBV11-3; weak D call: TRBD1 (6 bases). CDR1 and CDR2 (germline): SGHNT, YENEEA. The V and J ends lost 5 bases and 6 bases respectively, with 11 bases between them. This CDR3 has 12 residues. The variable domain in full, completed from reference TRBV11-3 and TRBJ2-7, reads EAGVVQSPRYKIIEKKQPVAFWCNPISGHNTLYWYLQNLGQGPELLIRYENEEAVDDSQLPKDRFSAERLKGVDSTLKIQPAELGDSAVYLCASSRGMSEQYFGPGTRLTVT.

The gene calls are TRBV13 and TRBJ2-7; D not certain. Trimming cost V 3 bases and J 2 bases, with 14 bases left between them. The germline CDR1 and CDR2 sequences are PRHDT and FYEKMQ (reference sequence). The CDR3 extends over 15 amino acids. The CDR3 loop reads CASSFGRASPYEQYF. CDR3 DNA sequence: TGTGCCAGCAGCTTCGGCCGGGCCAGCCCCTACGAGCAGTACTTC.

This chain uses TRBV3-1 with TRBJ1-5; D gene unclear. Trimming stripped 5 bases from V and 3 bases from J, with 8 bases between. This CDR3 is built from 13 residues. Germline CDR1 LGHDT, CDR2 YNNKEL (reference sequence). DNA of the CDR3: TGTGCCAGCAGCTGGGGAATCAATCAGCCCCAGCATTTT. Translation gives CASSWGINQPQHF.

CDR3 coding DNA: TGTGCCAGTAGTAGTAGGAGTCGGCCGCACCCTCTGGAGCAGTACTTC. Translation: CASSSRSRPHPLEQYF. The rearrangement links TRBV19 to TRBJ2-7; D is undetermined. CDR1 LNHDA and CDR2 SQIVND come from the germline V gene (reference sequence). Trimming stripped 4 bases from V and 7 bases from J, with 23 bases between. The CDR3 runs 16 residues.